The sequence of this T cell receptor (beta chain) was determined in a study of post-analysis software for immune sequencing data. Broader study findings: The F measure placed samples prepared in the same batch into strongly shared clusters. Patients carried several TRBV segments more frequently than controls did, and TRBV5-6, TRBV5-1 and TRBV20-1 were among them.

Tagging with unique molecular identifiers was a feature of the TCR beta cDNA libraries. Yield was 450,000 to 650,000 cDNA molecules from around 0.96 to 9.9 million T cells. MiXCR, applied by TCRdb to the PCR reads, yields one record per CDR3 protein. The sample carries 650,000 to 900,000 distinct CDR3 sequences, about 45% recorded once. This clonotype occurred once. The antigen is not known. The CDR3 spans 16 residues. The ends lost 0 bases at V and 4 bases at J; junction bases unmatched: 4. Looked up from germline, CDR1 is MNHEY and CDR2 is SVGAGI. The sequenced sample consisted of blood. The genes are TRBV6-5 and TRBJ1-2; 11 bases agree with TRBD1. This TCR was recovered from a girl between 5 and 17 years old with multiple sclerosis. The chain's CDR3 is CASSYSRGTGGYGYTF. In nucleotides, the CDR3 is TGTGCCAGCAGTTACTCGCGGGGGACAGGGGGCTATGGCTACACCTTC.